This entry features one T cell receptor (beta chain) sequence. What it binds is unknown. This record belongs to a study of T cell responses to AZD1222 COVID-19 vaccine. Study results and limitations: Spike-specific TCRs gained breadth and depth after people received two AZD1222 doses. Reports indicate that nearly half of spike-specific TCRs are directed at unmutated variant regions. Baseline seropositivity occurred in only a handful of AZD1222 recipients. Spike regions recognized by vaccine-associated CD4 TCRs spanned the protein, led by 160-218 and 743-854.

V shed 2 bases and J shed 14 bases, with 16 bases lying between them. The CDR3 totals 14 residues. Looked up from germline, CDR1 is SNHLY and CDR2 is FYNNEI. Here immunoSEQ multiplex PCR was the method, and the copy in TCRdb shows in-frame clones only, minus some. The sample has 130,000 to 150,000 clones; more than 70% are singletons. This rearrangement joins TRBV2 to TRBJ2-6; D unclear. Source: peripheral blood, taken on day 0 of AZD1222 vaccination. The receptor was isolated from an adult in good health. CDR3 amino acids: CASSESRTAGFLTF. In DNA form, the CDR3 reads TGTGCCAGCAGTGAAAGTAGGACGGCTGGATTCCTGACTTTC.